This T cell receptor beta chain was sequenced in a study of blood T cell repertoires in COVID-19. Background on the study: The origin of the acute and convalescent COVID-19 samples was the United States, Italy and Spain. Sample material is recorded as cDNA or gDNA derived from T cells, B-cell-depleted T cells, or PBMCs.

Authors' methods: Quantification of nucleated cells was approximated via reference gene primer amplification. The method was immunoSEQ multiplex PCR; TCRdb's version includes in-frame clones alone and lacks a portion of them. The DNA was the basis for D and trimming; V, J and clone size are from that table. The data hold around 94,000 clones, with around 92% observed a single time. Per the germline V gene, CDR1 is MNHEY and CDR2 is SMNVEV (reference sequence). The CDR3 sequence is 16 residues long. V lost 6 bases and J lost 1, with 13 bases in between. Source material: peripheral blood. The chain recombines TRBV27 with TRBJ1-6; D possibly corresponds to TRBD1 (5 bases). The TCR was taken from a man aged 18 to 30 with acute or convalescent COVID-19. As DNA, the CDR3 is TGTGCCAGCAGCCGAGAGGGGAGGTCCTATAATTCACCCCTCCACTTT. Its protein is CASSREGRSYNSPLHF.